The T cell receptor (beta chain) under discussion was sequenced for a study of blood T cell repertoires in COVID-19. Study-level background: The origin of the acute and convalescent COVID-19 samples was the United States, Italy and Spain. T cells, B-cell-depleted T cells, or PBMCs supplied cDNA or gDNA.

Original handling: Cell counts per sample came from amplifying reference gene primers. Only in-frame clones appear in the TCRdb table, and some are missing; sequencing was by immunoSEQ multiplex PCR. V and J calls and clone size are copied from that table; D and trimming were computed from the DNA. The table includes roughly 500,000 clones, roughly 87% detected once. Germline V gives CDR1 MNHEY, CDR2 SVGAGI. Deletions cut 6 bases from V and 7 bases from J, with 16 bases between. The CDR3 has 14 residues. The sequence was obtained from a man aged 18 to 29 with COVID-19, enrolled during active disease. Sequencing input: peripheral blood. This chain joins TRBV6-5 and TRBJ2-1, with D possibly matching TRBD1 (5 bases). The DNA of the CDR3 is TGTGCCAGCAGAGTGGCACAGGAAAGGAATGAGCAGTTCTTC. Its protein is CASRVAQERNEQFF.